One sample yielded the 23 T cell receptor beta chains listed below, sequenced in a study of STAT5B mutations in CD4+ large granular lymphocyte leukemia. The method was immunoSEQ multiplex PCR; TCRdb's version includes in-frame clones alone and lacks a portion of them. The repertoire consists of about 570 clones, with around 63% occurring once and the leading ten covering over 70%. Sequencing used PBMCs. The receptors were gathered from a woman between 50 and 59 years old with CD4+ T-cell large granular lymphocyte leukemia.

The chain employs TRBV10-3 and TRBJ2-2; 7 nucleotides line up with TRBD2. The trim removed 3 bases at V and 6 bases at J, leaving 7 bases unmatched. The CDR3 runs 15 residues. Germline V gene lookup returns CDR1 ENHRY and CDR2 SYGVKD. The CDR3 loop reads CAISEGGSVAGELFF. DNA of the CDR3: TGTGCCATCAGTGAAGGCGGGAGTGTGGCCGGGGAGCTGTTTTTT.

The rearrangement joins TRBV6-5 to TRBJ1-5, with D possibly matching TRBD1 (5 bases). This CDR3 has 14 amino acids. Trimming cost V 8 bases and J 4 bases, with 15 bases left between them. Germline assignment: CDR1 MNHEY and CDR2 SVGAGI. The CDR3 nucleotides are TGTGCCAGCTCCCGGGGCGGAGGAAATCAGCCCCAGCATTTT. It specifies CASSRGGGNQPQHF.

This chain's CDR3 is CASSVGGTEAFF. For the CDR3, the DNA is TGCGCCAGCAGTGTGGGGGGGACTGAAGCTTTCTTT. The genes are TRBV10-2 and TRBJ1-1; weak D call: TRBD1 (5 bases). Trimming cost V 4 bases and J 5 bases, with 8 bases left between them. Germline CDR1 reads WSHSY; CDR2 reads SAAADI. The CDR3 has 12 amino acids.

This rearrangement joins TRBV7-2 to TRBJ1-3; 7 bases align to TRBD1. The CDR3 has 15 residues. Per the germline V gene, CDR1 is SGHTA and CDR2 is FQGNSA. V lost 6 bases to trimming and J lost 1 base; unmatched junction nucleotides: 6. The CDR3 is CASRDRTGSGNTIYF. The DNA for the CDR3 is TGTGCCAGCAGGGACAGGACAGGTTCTGGAAACACCATATATTTT.

The J gene is TRBJ1-2, the V gene TRBV14, with TRBD1 identical over 8 bases. J gave up 3 bases and V 1 base, and 4 bases lay outside the gene matches. Looked up from germline, CDR1 is SGHDN and CDR2 is FVKESK. The CDR3 is 15 residues long. Written as DNA, the CDR3 is TGTGCCAGCAGCCAAGCCCCAGGGGGCCACTATGGCTACACCTTC. Translating it yields CASSQAPGGHYGYTF.

The chain uses TRBV9 and TRBJ2-1; 12 nucleotides align to TRBD2. J lost 0 bases, V lost 0 bases, and 7 bases had no gene match. This CDR3 spans 19 amino acids. Germline V gene data show CDR1 as SGDLS and CDR2 as YYNGEE. The CDR3 nucleotides are TGTGCCAGCAGCGTAGGGGCTAGCGGGAGGGTAAGCTCCTACAATGAGCAGTTCTTC. Amino acid sequence: CASSVGASGRVSSYNEQFF.

CDR3 sequence: CASSGGDYGYTF. The CDR3 DNA is TGCGCCAGCAGCGGGGGAGACTATGGCTACACCTTC. The genes are TRBV5-1 and TRBJ1-2, with D perhaps matching TRBD1 (5 bases). The V gene lost 4 bases and the J gene lost 3 bases, with 7 bases spanning the gap. Looked up from germline, CDR1 is SGHRS and CDR2 is YFSETQ. This CDR3 has 12 amino acids.

This clone was detected a few times. V is TRBV5-1 and J is TRBJ1-5; 7 positions match TRBD1. Germline V gene lookup returns CDR1 SGHRS and CDR2 YFSETQ. The CDR3 covers 14 residues. Trimming took 4 bases from V and 4 from J; bases not matched to a gene: 5. CDR3 DNA: TGCGCCAGCAGCGGGGGACAGCCTAATCAGCCCCAGCATTTT. Translation: CASSGGQPNQPQHF.

This clone is deemed hyperexpanded. The rearrangement uses TRBV27 and TRBJ2-7, with D perhaps assigned TRBD1 or TRBD2 (6 bases each). The CDR3 has 20 residues. The V gene lost 5 bases and the J gene lost 1 base, with 30 bases spanning the gap. Germline loops: CDR1 MNHEY, CDR2 SMNVEV (reference sequence). In DNA, the CDR3 is TGTGCCAGCAGTCGGGGGCGTCAGGGGAGCGGTCTAGTTCTGTCCTACGAGCAGTACTTC. As protein: CASSRGRQGSGLVLSYEQYF.

V and J are TRBV7-9 and TRBJ2-1; D not certain. Per germline, CDR1 SEHNR and CDR2 FQNEAQ (reference sequence). Trimming left V 5 bases short and J 3 bases short, with 17 bases between. This CDR3 comprises 16 residues. The CDR3 region is CASSATTSTSYNEQFF. The CDR3 region has the DNA TGTGCCAGCAGCGCCACAACGAGCACCAGCTACAATGAGCAGTTCTTC.

This clone is large (0.1 to 1%) by share. The chain couples TRBV5-1 to TRBJ2-5, with D uncertain. In germline, CDR1 is SGHRS, CDR2 YFSETQ. V was trimmed by 0 bases and J by 2 bases, leaving 8 bases between them. The CDR3 runs to 14 residues. The CDR3 sequence is CASSLAPQQETQYF. CDR3 in DNA: TGCGCCAGCAGCTTGGCCCCACAGCAAGAGACCCAGTACTTC.

The rearrangement links TRBV14 to TRBJ2-1; 9 bases map to TRBD2. This CDR3 is 15 amino acids long. CDR1 is SGHDN, CDR2 FVKESK, per germline. With V trimmed by 4 bases and J by 7 bases, 8 bases remained unmatched. CDR3 nucleotides: TGTGCCAGCAGCCCACTAGCGGGCATTTGGAATGAGCAGTTCTTC. Residues: CASSPLAGIWNEQFF.

By proportion, this clone is medium-sized. J is TRBJ1-6 and V is TRBV4-1; TRBD1 matches 7 bases. Per germline, CDR1 MGHRA and CDR2 YSYEKL. J was trimmed by 1 base and V by 0 bases; bases with no gene match: 9. CDR3 length: 19 residues. The DNA for the CDR3 is TGCGCCAGCAGCCAAGAAACTCGACAGGGAGGTTCCTATAATTCACCCCTCCACTTT. Translated: CASSQETRQGGSYNSPLHF.

The chain couples TRBV4-3 to TRBJ2-2; 8 bases map to TRBD2. The V gene's germline CDR1 is LGHNA and CDR2 YSLEER. This CDR3 has 16 residues. After removal of 4 bases from V and 6 bases from J, the junction contained 10 bases not matched to a gene. Here the CDR3 DNA reads TGCGCCAGCAGCCCGCAGGGGCGGGAGGTCGCCGGGGAGCTGTTTTTT. Protein sequence: CASSPQGREVAGELFF.

This chain joins TRBV7-8 and TRBJ2-2; TRBD2 agrees at 13 bases. The CDR3 length is 18 residues. After removal of 5 bases from V and 3 bases from J, the junction contained 9 bases not matched to a gene. Germline V CDR1 and CDR2: SGHVS, FQNEAQ. CDR3 loop: CASSLGPGLAGYTGELFF. The CDR3 DNA sequence: TGTGCCAGCAGCCTAGGTCCGGGACTAGCGGGGTACACCGGGGAGCTGTTTTTT.

CDR3 protein: CASSQEILTSDSYNEQFF. The CDR3 DNA follows: TGCGCCAGCAGCCAAGAAATTCTTACTTCCGATTCCTACAATGAGCAGTTCTTC. The genes are TRBV4-1 and TRBJ2-1; D call uncertain. Germline V CDR1 and CDR2: MGHRA, YSYEKL. This CDR3 contains 18 residues. Trimming shortened V by 0 bases and J by 1 base, and 16 bases separated the two germline ends.

This clone was counted between two and nine times. The chain joins TRBV7-9 to TRBJ2-7; 7 positions agree with TRBD2. Germline CDR1 reads SEHNR; CDR2 reads FQNEAQ (reference sequence). The CDR3 totals 15 residues. The V gene end was trimmed by 5 bases and the J gene end by 2 bases; junction bases not matched to a gene: 9. The CDR3 region is CASSQGPGRAYEQYF. The CDR3, as DNA: TGTGCCAGCAGCCAGGGCCCAGGGAGGGCCTACGAGCAGTACTTC.

This chain joins TRBV9 and TRBJ2-5, with D possibly TRBD1 on 5 matching bases. The CDR3 totals 15 residues. The germline V gene has CDR1 SGDLS and CDR2 YYNGEE. Trimming left V 4 bases short and J 2 bases short, with 15 bases between. CDR3 protein: CASSQEFDSQETQYF. DNA of the CDR3: TGTGCCAGCAGCCAGGAGTTTGACAGTCAAGAGACCCAGTACTTC.

This clone has only a few counts. The V call is TRBV2, the J call TRBJ1-1; possible D gene TRBD1, 6 bases. CDR1 and CDR2 from the germline V gene are SNHLY and FYNNEI. The CDR3 runs to 14 residues. Trimming removed 4 bases at V and 3 bases at J, with 12 bases between. The CDR3 nucleotides read TGTGCCAGCAGTGGGGCGGGGGCCTACACTGAAGCTTTCTTT. This sequence encodes CASSGAGAYTEAFF.

This clone showed up just a few times. This chain joins TRBV28 and TRBJ1-1, with 7 positions matching TRBD1. The V gene's germline CDR1 is MDHEN and CDR2 SYDVKM. The CDR3 is 14 amino acids. With 7 bases clipped from V and 8 bases from J, the junction kept 13 bases outside the gene matches. This CDR3 is CASIRPKGQKEAFF. The CDR3 DNA is TGTGCCAGCATTCGACCCAAGGGACAGAAAGAAGCTTTCTTT.

This clone showed up just a few times. The V gene is TRBV7-8, the J gene TRBJ2-1, with D maybe TRBD2 (6 bases). V gave up 3 bases and J gave up 5 bases, with 14 bases separating them. This CDR3 has 15 amino acids. From germline, CDR1 is SGHVS and CDR2 FQNEAQ. As DNA, the CDR3 is TGTGCCAGCAGCTTCAGGATACTAGCCGACAATGAGCAGTTCTTC. Translation gives CASSFRILADNEQFF. The full variable domain, with the rest looked up from reference TRBV7-8 and TRBJ2-1, is GAGVSQSPRYKVAKRGQDVALRCDPISGHVSLFWYQQALGQGPEFLTYFQNEAQLDKSGLPSDRFFAERPEGSVSTLKIQRTQQEDSAVYLCASSFRILADNEQFFGPGTRLTVL.

In its sample, this clone was seen a few times. V and J are TRBV7-3 and TRBJ2-1; 9 bases agree with TRBD2. CDR1 is SGHTA and CDR2 is FQGTGA in the germline V gene. The CDR3 covers 16 residues. Unmatched junction bases numbered 5, after V lost 4 bases and J lost 1 base. The CDR3 DNA reads as TGTGCCAGCAGCTCGACTAGCGGAGAATCCTACAATGAGCAGTTCTTC. This encodes CASSSTSGESYNEQFF.

V and J are TRBV5-1 and TRBJ2-3; 7 nucleotides line up with TRBD2. From germline, CDR1 is SGHRS and CDR2 YFSETQ. The CDR3 loop spans 17 amino acids. V trimming: 5 bases; J trimming: 0 bases; junction bases outside the gene matches: 12. CDR3: CASSSLAADPSTDTQYF. The DNA of the CDR3 is TGCGCCAGCAGTAGTCTAGCGGCAGACCCAAGCACAGATACGCAGTATTTT.